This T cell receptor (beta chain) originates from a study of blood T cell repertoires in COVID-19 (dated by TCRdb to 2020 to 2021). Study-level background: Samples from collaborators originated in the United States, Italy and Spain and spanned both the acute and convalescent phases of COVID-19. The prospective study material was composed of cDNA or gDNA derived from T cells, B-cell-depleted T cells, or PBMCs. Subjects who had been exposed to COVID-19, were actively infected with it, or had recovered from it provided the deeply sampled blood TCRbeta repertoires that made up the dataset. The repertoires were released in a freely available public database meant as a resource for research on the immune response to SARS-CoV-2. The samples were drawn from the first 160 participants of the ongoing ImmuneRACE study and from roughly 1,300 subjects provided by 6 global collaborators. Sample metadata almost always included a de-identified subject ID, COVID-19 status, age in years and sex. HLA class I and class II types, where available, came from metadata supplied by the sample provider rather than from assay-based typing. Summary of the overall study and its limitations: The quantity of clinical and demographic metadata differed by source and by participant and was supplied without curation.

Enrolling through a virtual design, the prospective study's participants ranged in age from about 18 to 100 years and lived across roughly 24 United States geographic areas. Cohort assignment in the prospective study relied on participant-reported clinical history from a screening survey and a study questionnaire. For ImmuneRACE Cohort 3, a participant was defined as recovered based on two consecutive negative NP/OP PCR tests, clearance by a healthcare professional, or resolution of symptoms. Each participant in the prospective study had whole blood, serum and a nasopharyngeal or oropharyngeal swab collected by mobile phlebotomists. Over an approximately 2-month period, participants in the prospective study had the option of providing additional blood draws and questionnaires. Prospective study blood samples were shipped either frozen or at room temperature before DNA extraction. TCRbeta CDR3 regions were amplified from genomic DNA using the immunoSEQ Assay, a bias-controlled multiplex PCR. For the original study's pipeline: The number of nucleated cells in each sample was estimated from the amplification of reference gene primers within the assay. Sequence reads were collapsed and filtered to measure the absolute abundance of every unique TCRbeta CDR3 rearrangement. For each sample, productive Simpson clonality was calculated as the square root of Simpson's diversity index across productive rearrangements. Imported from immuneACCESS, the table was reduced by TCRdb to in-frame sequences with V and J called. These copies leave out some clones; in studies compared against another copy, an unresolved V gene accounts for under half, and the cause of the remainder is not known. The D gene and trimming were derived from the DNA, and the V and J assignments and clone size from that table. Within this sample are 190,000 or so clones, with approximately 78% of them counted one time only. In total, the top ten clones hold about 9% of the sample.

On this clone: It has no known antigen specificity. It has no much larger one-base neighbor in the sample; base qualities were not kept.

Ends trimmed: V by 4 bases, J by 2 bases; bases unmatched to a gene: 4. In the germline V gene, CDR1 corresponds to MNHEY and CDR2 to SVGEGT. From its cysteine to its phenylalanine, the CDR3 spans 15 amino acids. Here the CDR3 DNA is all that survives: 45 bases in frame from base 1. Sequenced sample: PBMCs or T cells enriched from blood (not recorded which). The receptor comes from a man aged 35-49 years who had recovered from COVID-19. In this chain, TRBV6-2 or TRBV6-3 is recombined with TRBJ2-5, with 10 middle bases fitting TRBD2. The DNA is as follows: TGTGCCAGCAGTTCGCAGCGGGAGGGGCAAGAGACCCAGTACTTC. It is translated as CASSSQREGQETQYF.